This T cell receptor beta chain was found in a study of siplizumab effects on memory and regulatory T cells. This clone was observed a single time. Assay: immunoSEQ multiplex PCR; the TCRdb copy retains only in-frame clones and omits some. The profile shows about 56,000 clones, less than 98% of them singletons. Sequenced: naive CD8+ T cells sorted from blood. The source is a human donor in good health.

CDR3 in DNA: TGTGCCAGCAGTAGGGCCGGCTCGGCTGAAGAGACCCAGTACTTC. Protein sequence: CASSRAGSAEETQYF. The chain links TRBV6-5 to TRBJ2-5; D is unresolved. CDR1 MNHEY and CDR2 SVGAGI come from the germline V gene. V was pared by 5 bases and J by 3 bases, with 16 bases between. The CDR3 has 15 residues.